This T cell receptor (beta chain) stems from a study of immune evolution from preneoplasia to lung adenocarcinoma. Study observations and caveats: Top clone share appeared to fall from AAH through AIS, MIA, adenocarcinoma.

Measured with immunoSEQ multiplex PCR; TCRdb has only the in-frame clones, and not every one. In the table there are about 11,000 clones, over 70% of which are singletons. As for this clone: Its target is not known.

V dropped 2 bases and J dropped 4 bases, with 6 bases sitting between them. The length of the CDR3 is 13 residues. Germline CDR1 is SGHTA and CDR2 is FQGNSA. The receptor was isolated from a person between 60 and 69 years old with lung adenocarcinoma. Some clones in this sample may be carry-over from other donors' samples. The chain joins TRBV7-2 to TRBJ2-1; D is unresolved. The sequenced material came from FFPE normal lung tissue adjacent to the tumor. Here the CDR3 reads CASSLTDYNEQFF. CDR3 coding DNA: TGTGCCAGCAGCTTAACAGATTACAATGAGCAGTTCTTC.